This entry lists 28 T cell receptor beta chains sequenced from one sample in a study of beta chain features in type 1 diabetes. The entirety of the isolated RNA underwent reverse transcription, so expressed TCRB transcripts were sequenced. Some clones are missing from TCRdb's copy, which holds only in-frame ones; the method was immunoSEQ multiplex PCR. The profile shows roughly 330,000 clones, more than 9.5% of them singletons. The specimen sequenced was naive CD4+ T cells from blood. The receptor source for this set is a woman aged 25 to 45 in good health.

This clone was observed a few times. The CDR3 nucleotides are TGTGCCAGCAGGGCCTGGAGCTATGGCTACACCTTC. Translated: CASRAWSYGYTF. The chain combines TRBV28 with TRBJ1-2; D call uncertain. The CDR3 runs 12 residues. The V end lost 6 bases, the J end lost 4 bases, and 9 bases lay between the germline ends. Germline V gives CDR1 MDHEN, CDR2 SYDVKM.

This clone showed up just a few times. V and J are TRBV25-1 and TRBJ2-5; a possible D gene is TRBD2 (5 bases). The CDR3 has 14 amino acids. Per germline, CDR1 MGHDK and CDR2 SYGVNS. Deletions cut 3 bases from V and 5 bases from J, with 13 bases between. CDR3 bases: TGTGCCAGCAGTGATCAACTAGTTACCGAGACCCAGTACTTC. Amino acid sequence: CASSDQLVTETQYF. Using reference TRBV25-1 and TRBJ2-5 for the parts outside the CDR3, the full variable domain is EADIYQTPRYLVIGTGKKITLECSQTMGHDKMYWYQQDPGMELHLIHYSYGVNSTEKGDLSSESTVSRIRTEHFPLTLESARPSHTSQYLCASSDQLVTETQYFGPGTRLLVL.

The gene calls are TRBV18 and TRBJ1-5, with TRBD1 matching 9 bases. With V trimmed by 1 base and J by 1 base, 8 bases remained unmatched. Germline loops: CDR1 KGHSH, CDR2 LQKENI. CDR3 length equals 18 residues. The CDR3 here is CASSPLDTGTGSNQPQHF. The CDR3 bases are TGTGCCAGCTCACCACTAGACACCGGGACAGGGAGCAATCAGCCCCAGCATTTT.

The genes are TRBV19 and TRBJ2-4, with 7 bases lining up with TRBD2. Unmatched junction bases numbered 4, after V lost 3 bases and J lost 5 bases. The CDR3 is 14 residues long. Germline loops: CDR1 LNHDA, CDR2 SQIVND (reference sequence). CDR3 bases: TGTGCCAGTAGTATGGCGGGAGCGGAAAACATTCAGTACTTC. It encodes CASSMAGAENIQYF.

This clone was observed a handful of times. In DNA form, the CDR3 reads TGTGCCAGCAGCCACCCCAGGGAGACCCAGTACTTC. Protein product: CASSHPRETQYF. J is TRBJ2-5 and V is TRBV7-2; D is unresolved. Per germline, CDR1 SGHTA and CDR2 FQGNSA. Trimming removed 5 bases from V and 5 bases from J, with 9 bases in between. This CDR3 is 12 amino acids long.

This clone was picked up a small number of times. The J gene is TRBJ2-7, the V gene TRBV7-2, with TRBD1 matching 7 bases. Trimming removed 2 bases from V and 2 bases from J; junction bases left unmatched: 6. Germline V gene lookup returns CDR1 SGHTA and CDR2 FQGNSA. This CDR3 has 15 residues. CDR3: CASSLKGGGPYEQYF. The DNA for the CDR3 is TGTGCCAGCAGCTTAAAAGGGGGCGGCCCCTACGAGCAGTACTTC.

This clone was observed a handful of times. The chain is built from TRBV7-2 and TRBJ2-3, with D possibly being TRBD2 (6 bases). This CDR3 is built from 13 residues. V lost 7 bases to trimming and J lost 3 bases, with 11 bases between them. Germline assignment: CDR1 SGHTA and CDR2 FQGNSA. The CDR3 loop reads CASTLALTDTQYF. DNA for the CDR3: TGTGCCAGCACGCTAGCGTTGACAGATACGCAGTATTTT.

This clone appeared a few times. The chain uses TRBV30 and TRBJ1-1; 9 nucleotides agree with TRBD1. CDR1 GTSNPN and CDR2 SVGIG come from the germline V gene (reference sequence). The CDR3 covers 14 residues. The junction had 7 bases not matched to a gene; V was cut back by 2 bases and J by 6 bases. CDR3 coding DNA: TGTGCCTGGAGTAACCGGGACAGGGCCTCTGAAGCTTTCTTT. Translating gives CAWSNRDRASEAFF.

This chain joins TRBV10-3 and TRBJ1-5; 8 bases match TRBD1. Germline V gene lookup returns CDR1 ENHRY and CDR2 SYGVKD. V dropped 6 bases and J dropped 2; count of bases not matched to a gene: 3. This CDR3 is built from 14 residues. The CDR3 nucleotides read TGTGCCATCAGAGAGACAGGGGGCAATCAGCCCCAGCATTTT. Protein sequence: CAIRETGGNQPQHF.

The genes are TRBV7-2 and TRBJ2-7, with 10 bases identical to TRBD2. Trimming at V came to 4 bases and at J to 7 bases, leaving 13 bases not matched to a gene. The CDR3 covers 16 residues. Germline V CDR1 and CDR2: SGHTA, FQGNSA. The CDR3 coding sequence is TGTGCCAGCAGCTCAAATCCCGCTAGCGGGAGTGGTGAGCAGTACTTC. The encoded protein is CASSSNPASGSGEQYF.

This clone was detected only a few times. CDR3 sequence (DNA): TGCAGCGTTGAGTTTAGCTCCTACGAGCAGTACTTC. This sequence encodes CSVEFSSYEQYF. The chain combines TRBV29-1 with TRBJ2-7; no firm D call. This CDR3 has 12 amino acids. Deletions cut 3 bases from V and 0 bases from J, with 6 bases between. Germline V CDR1 and CDR2: SQVTM, ANQGSEA.

This clone was counted once. V is TRBV28 and J is TRBJ2-1; TRBD1 matches at 10 bases. CDR3 length equals 16 residues. V shed 6 bases and J 4 bases; nucleotides not matched to a gene: 9. CDR1 and CDR2 (germline): MDHEN, SYDVKM. In nucleotides, the CDR3 is TGTGCCAGCAGCCCCCCGGGACAGGGGATATACAATGAGCAGTTCTTC. Translating it yields CASSPPGQGIYNEQFF.

Points on this clone: This sample includes further DNA sequences coding for the same CDR3. The genes are TRBV9 and TRBJ2-1; D is possibly TRBD2 (6 bases). There are 15 residues in the CDR3. From germline, CDR1 is SGDLS and CDR2 YYNGEE. Trimming took off 5 bases at V and 2 bases at J, with 14 bases between the two ends. The DNA of the CDR3 is TGTGCCAGCAGTGCCGGGACTGGGACCTACAATGAGCAGTTCTTC. Translating gives CASSAGTGTYNEQFF.

The sample holds a few counts of this clone. The gene calls are TRBV5-1 and TRBJ2-5, with TRBD1 identical over 8 bases. This CDR3 comprises 19 residues. J was trimmed by 1 base and V by 4 bases; bases with no gene match: 18. Looked up from germline, CDR1 is SGHRS and CDR2 is YFSETQ. Written as DNA, the CDR3 is TGCGCCAGCAGCCTTATCCAGGGGGCGAAAGAGGGAGTCCAAGAGACCCAGTACTTC. This encodes CASSLIQGAKEGVQETQYF.

V gene TRBV12-5 combines with J gene TRBJ2-2, with D perhaps matching TRBD2 (5 bases). CDR3 length equals 14 residues. Trimming stripped 2 bases from V and 4 bases from J, with 8 bases between. The germline gives CDR1 LGHNT, CDR2 FRNRAP. The CDR3 spells CASGLSEGTGELFF. For the CDR3, the DNA is TGTGCTAGTGGTTTGAGCGAGGGCACCGGGGAGCTGTTTTTT. Full variable domain (remainder filled in from reference TRBV12-5 and TRBJ2-2): DARVTQTPRHKVTEMGQEVTMRCQPILGHNTVFWYRQTMMQGLELLAYFRNRAPLDDSGMPKDRFSAEMPDATLATLKIQPSEPRDSAVYFCASGLSEGTGELFFGEGSRLTVL.

This clone was seen a handful of times. The genes are TRBV28 and TRBJ2-5; TRBD1 aligns across 9 bases. Germline V gives CDR1 MDHEN, CDR2 SYDVKM. CDR3 length equals 16 residues. V shed 6 bases and J 4 bases; nucleotides not matched to a gene: 12. The CDR3 here is CASRNRPGQGLETQYF. CDR3 in DNA: TGTGCCAGCAGGAACAGACCGGGACAGGGATTAGAGACCCAGTACTTC.

This clone has a handful of counts. This chain connects TRBV21-1 to TRBJ1-1; TRBD1 was called by the table and not checked on the DNA. TRBV21-1 is a listed pseudogene. The CDR3 length is 16 residues. CDR3 coding DNA: TGTGCCAGCAGCAAAGGAGGGGGACACCTGAACACTGAAGCTTTCTTT. Its protein product is CASSKGGGHLNTEAFF.

This clone was seen a handful of times. The J gene is TRBJ2-2, the V gene TRBV7-2; no clear D gene. V was pared by 0 bases and J by 5 bases, with 7 bases between. The CDR3 contains 14 residues. Germline V gene lookup returns CDR1 SGHTA and CDR2 FQGNSA. CDR3 in amino acids: CASSLAFLTGELFF. In DNA, the CDR3 is TGTGCCAGCAGCTTAGCTTTCCTAACCGGGGAGCTGTTTTTT.

The chain links TRBV30 to TRBJ1-2; no definite D call. Germline-derived CDR1 and CDR2 are GTSNPN and SVGIG (reference sequence). Trimming removed 1 base from V and 4 bases from J, with 13 bases in between. The CDR3 totals 14 residues. The DNA for the CDR3 is TGTGCCTGGAGTGAGTCAGGCCTTACCTATGGCTACACCTTC. It codes for CAWSESGLTYGYTF. The entire variable domain, with the rest obtained from reference TRBV30 and TRBJ1-2, is as follows: SQTIHQWPATLVQPVGSPLSLECTVEGTSNPNLYWYRQAAGRGLQLLFYSVGIGQISSEVPQNLSASRPQDRQFILSSKKLLLSDSGFYLCAWSESGLTYGYTFGSGTRLTVV.

This clone has more than one count but fewer than ten. The genes are TRBV18 and TRBJ2-2, with 7 bases lining up with TRBD1. Germline V gives CDR1 KGHSH, CDR2 LQKENI. V shed 2 bases, J shed 5 bases, and the junction held 5 bases outside the gene matches. The CDR3 is 15 residues long. CDR3 residues: CASSPSEGATGELFF. CDR3 DNA: TGTGCCAGCTCACCAAGCGAGGGGGCGACCGGGGAGCTGTTTTTT.

This clone occurred a few times. The chain recombines TRBV7-9 with TRBJ2-2, with a tentative D call TRBD2 (5 bases). CDR3 length: 13 residues. V was pared by 5 bases and J by 6 bases, with 10 bases between. Germline CDR1 is SEHNR and CDR2 is FQNEAQ (reference sequence). The CDR3 loop is CASSQTTAGELFF. The DNA of the CDR3 is TGTGCCAGCAGCCAGACTACCGCCGGGGAGCTGTTTTTT.

This clone was picked up a small number of times. The chain uses TRBV5-4 and TRBJ2-1, with a possible D match to TRBD1 (6 bases). CDR1 and CDR2 from the germline V gene are SGHNT and YYREEE (reference sequence). Trimming removed 0 bases at V and 14 bases at J, with 15 bases between. The CDR3 length is 13 residues. In nucleotides, the CDR3 is TGTGCCAGCAGCTTGGATCAGGGGCCGAGGGAGTTCTTC. Amino acids: CASSLDQGPREFF.

This clone has just a few counts. The rearrangement uses TRBV19 and TRBJ2-1; D may be TRBD1 (6 bases). V was clipped by 8 bases and J by 0 bases, with 14 bases between them. Germline CDR1 LNHDA, CDR2 SQIVND (reference sequence). This CDR3 contains 15 residues. The chain's CDR3 is CASGQTDSSYNEQFF. The DNA of the CDR3 is TGTGCCAGTGGACAGACAGATAGCTCCTACAATGAGCAGTTCTTC.

This clone was seen a handful of times. The same CDR3 also results from other DNA sequences found in this sample. The gene calls are TRBV7-2 and TRBJ2-1, with 10 positions matching TRBD2. The V gene's germline CDR1 is SGHTA and CDR2 FQGNSA. This CDR3 spans 15 amino acids. V lost 1 base, J lost 4 bases, and 1 base stayed unmatched. Here the CDR3 reads CASSLELAGYNEQFF. The CDR3 coding sequence is TGTGCCAGCAGCTTAGAACTAGCGGGGTACAATGAGCAGTTCTTC. The full variable domain, in which reference TRBV7-2 and TRBJ2-1 provide the parts outside the CDR3, is GAGVSQSPSNKVTEKGKDVELRCDPISGHTALYWYRQSLGQGLEFLIYFQGNSAPDKSGLPSDRFSAERTGGSVSTLTIQRTQQEDSAVYLCASSLELAGYNEQFFGPGTRLTVL.

This clone was seen a few times. J is TRBJ2-7 and V is TRBV25-1, with TRBD1 matching over 12 bases. The CDR3 has 13 residues. Germline V CDR1 and CDR2: MGHDK, SYGVNS. The CDR3 DNA reads as TGTGCGACCAATGGGGACAGGGGGCGCGAGCAGTACTTC. This sequence encodes CATNGDRGREQYF.

This clone was picked up a small number of times. The CDR3 nucleotides are TGCAGCGTTGATCGACTAGCGGGGGGATTGAACAATGAGCAGTTCTTC. Encoded protein: CSVDRLAGGLNNEQFF. V and J are TRBV29-1 and TRBJ2-1; TRBD2 aligns across 13 bases. The CDR3 runs to 16 residues. Germline V gives CDR1 SQVTM, CDR2 ANQGSEA. V lost 3 bases to trimming and J lost 5 bases; unmatched junction nucleotides: 7.

This clone was seen a few times. V gene TRBV7-9 combines with J gene TRBJ2-7, with TRBD2 matching 12 bases. This CDR3 has 14 residues. V trimming: 5 bases; J trimming: 3 bases; junction bases outside the gene matches: 2. CDR1 and CDR2 (germline): SEHNR, FQNEAQ (reference sequence). CDR3 in amino acids: CASSKTSGSYEQYF. The CDR3 region has the DNA TGTGCCAGCAGCAAGACTAGCGGGAGCTACGAGCAGTACTTC.

Only a few counts were recorded for this clone. For the CDR3, the DNA is TGTGCCAGCAGTTACCTCCCCGGGACAGATCAGCCCCAGCATTTT. Translation gives CASSYLPGTDQPQHF. The chain combines TRBV6-5 with TRBJ1-5, with 7 positions matching TRBD1. CDR1 is MNHEY, CDR2 SVGAGI, per germline. With V trimmed by 2 bases and J by 5 bases, 6 bases remained unmatched. This CDR3 is 15 amino acids long.